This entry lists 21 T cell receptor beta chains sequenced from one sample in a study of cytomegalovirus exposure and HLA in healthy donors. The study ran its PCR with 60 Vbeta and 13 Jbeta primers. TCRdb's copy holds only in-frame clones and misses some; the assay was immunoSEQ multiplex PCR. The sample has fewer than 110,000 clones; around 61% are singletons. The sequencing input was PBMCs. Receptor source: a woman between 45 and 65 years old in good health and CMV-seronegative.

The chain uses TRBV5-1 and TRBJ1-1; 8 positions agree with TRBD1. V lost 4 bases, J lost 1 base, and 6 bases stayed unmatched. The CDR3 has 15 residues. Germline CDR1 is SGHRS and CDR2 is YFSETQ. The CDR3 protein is CASSPGGTKNTEAFF. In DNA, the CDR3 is TGCGCCAGCAGCCCAGGGGGCACCAAGAACACTGAAGCTTTCTTT.

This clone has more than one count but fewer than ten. The CDR3 spells CASRLQGQGSPLHF. The CDR3 region has the DNA TGTGCCAGCAGATTACAGGGCCAAGGGTCACCCCTCCACTTT. V usage is TRBV6-6 and J usage is TRBJ1-6; tentative D call: TRBD1 (6 bases). Germline V lookup: CDR1 MNHNY, CDR2 SVGAGI (reference sequence). The CDR3 consists of 14 residues. V gave up 6 bases and J gave up 10 bases, with 16 bases separating them.

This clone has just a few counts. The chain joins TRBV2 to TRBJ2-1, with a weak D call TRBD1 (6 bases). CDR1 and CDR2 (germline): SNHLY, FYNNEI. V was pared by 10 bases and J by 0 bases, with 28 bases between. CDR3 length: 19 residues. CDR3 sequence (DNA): TGTGCCATACAGGGTTCGGTGGGGGAAGTCTGGAGCTCCTACAATGAGCAGTTCTTC. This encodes CAIQGSVGEVWSSYNEQFF.

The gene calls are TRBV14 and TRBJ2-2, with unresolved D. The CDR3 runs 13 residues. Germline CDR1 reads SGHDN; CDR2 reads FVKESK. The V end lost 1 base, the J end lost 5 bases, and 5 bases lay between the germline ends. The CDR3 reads CASSQVLTGELFF. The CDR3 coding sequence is TGTGCCAGCAGCCAAGTCCTGACCGGGGAGCTGTTTTTT.

CDR3 loop: CATSRGRQTNYGYTF. In DNA form, the CDR3 reads TGTGCCACCAGCAGAGGTAGACAGACCAACTATGGCTACACCTTC. The chain couples TRBV15 to TRBJ1-2; D is perhaps TRBD1 (5 bases). V lost 1 base and J 2 bases, leaving 11 bases between the germline ends. The CDR3 loop spans 15 amino acids. Germline V gene data show CDR1 as LNHNV and CDR2 as YYDKDF (reference sequence).

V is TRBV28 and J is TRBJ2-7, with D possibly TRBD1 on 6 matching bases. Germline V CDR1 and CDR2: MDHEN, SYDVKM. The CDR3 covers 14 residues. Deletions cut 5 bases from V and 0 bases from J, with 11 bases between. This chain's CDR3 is CASSKTGSSYEQYF. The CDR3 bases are TGTGCCAGCAGTAAAACAGGGAGCTCCTACGAGCAGTACTTC. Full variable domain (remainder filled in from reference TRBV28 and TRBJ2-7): DVKVTQSSRYLVKRTGEKVFLECVQDMDHENMFWYRQDPGLGLRLIYFSYDVKMKEKGDIPEGYSVSREKKERFSLILESASTNQTSMYLCASSKTGSSYEQYFGPGTRLTVT.

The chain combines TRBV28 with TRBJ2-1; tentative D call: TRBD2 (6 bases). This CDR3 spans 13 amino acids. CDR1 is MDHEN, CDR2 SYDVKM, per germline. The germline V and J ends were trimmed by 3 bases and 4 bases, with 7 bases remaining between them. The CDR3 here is CASSLGGYNEQFF. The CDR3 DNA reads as TGTGCCAGCAGTTTGGGGGGATACAATGAGCAGTTCTTC.

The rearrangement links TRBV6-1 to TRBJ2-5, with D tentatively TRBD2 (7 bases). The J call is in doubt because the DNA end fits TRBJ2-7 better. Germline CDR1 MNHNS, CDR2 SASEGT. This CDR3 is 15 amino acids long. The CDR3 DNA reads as TGTGCCAGCAGTGAACCTGGGAGGGGGACTTACGAGCAGTACTTC. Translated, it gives CASSEPGRGTYEQYF.

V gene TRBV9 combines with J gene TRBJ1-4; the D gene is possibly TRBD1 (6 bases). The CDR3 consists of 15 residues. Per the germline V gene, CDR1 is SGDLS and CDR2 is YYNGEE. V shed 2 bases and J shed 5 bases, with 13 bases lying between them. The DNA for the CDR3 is TGTGCCAGCAGCGTCTCCCAGGGGATGAATGAAAAACTGTTTTTT. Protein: CASSVSQGMNEKLFF.

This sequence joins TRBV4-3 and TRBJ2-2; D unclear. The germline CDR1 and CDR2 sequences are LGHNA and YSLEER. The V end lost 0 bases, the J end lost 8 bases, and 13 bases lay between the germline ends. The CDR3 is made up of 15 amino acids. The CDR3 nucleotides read TGCGCCAGCAGCCAAGACAGGATTCGCGCTGGGGAGCTGTTTTTT. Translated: CASSQDRIRAGELFF.

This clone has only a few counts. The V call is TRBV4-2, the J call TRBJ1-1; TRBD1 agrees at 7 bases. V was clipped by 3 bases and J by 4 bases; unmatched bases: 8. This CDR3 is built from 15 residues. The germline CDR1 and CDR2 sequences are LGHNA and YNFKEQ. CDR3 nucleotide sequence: TGTGCCAGCAGCCACTACGAAGGGGGCAGCACTGAAGCTTTCTTT. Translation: CASSHYEGGSTEAFF.

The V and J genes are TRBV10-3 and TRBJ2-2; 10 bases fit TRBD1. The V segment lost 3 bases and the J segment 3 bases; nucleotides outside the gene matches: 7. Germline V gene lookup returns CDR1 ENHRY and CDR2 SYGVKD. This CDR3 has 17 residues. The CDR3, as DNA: TGTGCCATCAGTGATCCCGGACAGGGGGATTACACCGGGGAGCTGTTTTTT. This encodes CAISDPGQGDYTGELFF.

This CDR3 is CASRSGHRYGYTF. The CDR3, as DNA: TGTGCCAGCAGGTCGGGACACCGCTATGGCTACACCTTC. The rearrangement links TRBV28 to TRBJ1-2; D might be TRBD1 (6 bases). From germline, CDR1 is MDHEN and CDR2 SYDVKM. Between the trimmed V and J ends, which lost 6 bases and 4 bases, there was a span of 12 bases. The CDR3 runs 13 residues.

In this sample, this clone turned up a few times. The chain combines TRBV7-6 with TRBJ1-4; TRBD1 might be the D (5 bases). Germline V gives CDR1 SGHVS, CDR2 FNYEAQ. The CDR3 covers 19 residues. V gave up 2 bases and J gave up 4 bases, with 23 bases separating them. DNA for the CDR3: TGTGCCAGCAGCTTAACCGAGTACAGGTGGGGGGACGTTAATGAAAAACTGTTTTTT. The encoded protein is CASSLTEYRWGDVNEKLFF.

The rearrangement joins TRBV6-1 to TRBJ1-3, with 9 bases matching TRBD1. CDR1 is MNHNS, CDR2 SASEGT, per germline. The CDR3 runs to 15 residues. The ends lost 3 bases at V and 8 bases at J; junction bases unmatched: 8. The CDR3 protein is CASSDPGQGWHTIYF. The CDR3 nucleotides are TGTGCCAGCAGTGACCCGGGACAGGGTTGGCACACCATATATTTT.

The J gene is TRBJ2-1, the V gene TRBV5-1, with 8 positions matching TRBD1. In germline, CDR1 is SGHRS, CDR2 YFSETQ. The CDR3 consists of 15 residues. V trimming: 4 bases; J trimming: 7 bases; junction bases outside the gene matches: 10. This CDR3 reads CASSLEPNRGNEQFF. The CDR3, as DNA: TGCGCCAGCAGCCTGGAACCTAACAGGGGGAATGAGCAGTTCTTC.

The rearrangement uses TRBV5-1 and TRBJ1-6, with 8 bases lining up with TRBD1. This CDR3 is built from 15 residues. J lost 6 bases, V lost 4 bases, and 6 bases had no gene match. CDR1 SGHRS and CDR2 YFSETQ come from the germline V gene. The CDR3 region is CASSPRTGSNSPLHF. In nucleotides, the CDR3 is TGCGCCAGCAGCCCTCGGACAGGGAGTAATTCACCCCTCCACTTT.

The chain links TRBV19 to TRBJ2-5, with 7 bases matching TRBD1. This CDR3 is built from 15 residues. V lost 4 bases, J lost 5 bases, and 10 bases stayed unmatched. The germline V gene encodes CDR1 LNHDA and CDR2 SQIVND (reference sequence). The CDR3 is CASSTTQGNGETQYF. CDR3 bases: TGTGCCAGTAGTACCACACAGGGGAACGGTGAGACCCAGTACTTC.

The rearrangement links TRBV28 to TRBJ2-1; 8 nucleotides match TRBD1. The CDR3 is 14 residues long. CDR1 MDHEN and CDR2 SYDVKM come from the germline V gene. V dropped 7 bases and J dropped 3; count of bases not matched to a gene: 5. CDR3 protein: CASINDRGYNEQFF. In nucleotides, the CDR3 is TGTGCCAGCATCAATGACAGGGGCTACAATGAGCAGTTCTTC.

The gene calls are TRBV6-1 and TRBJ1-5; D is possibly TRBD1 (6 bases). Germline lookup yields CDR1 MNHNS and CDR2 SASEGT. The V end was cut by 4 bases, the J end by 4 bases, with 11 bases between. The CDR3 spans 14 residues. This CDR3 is CASSGTVNNQPQHF. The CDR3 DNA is TGTGCCAGCAGTGGGACAGTGAATAATCAGCCCCAGCATTTT.

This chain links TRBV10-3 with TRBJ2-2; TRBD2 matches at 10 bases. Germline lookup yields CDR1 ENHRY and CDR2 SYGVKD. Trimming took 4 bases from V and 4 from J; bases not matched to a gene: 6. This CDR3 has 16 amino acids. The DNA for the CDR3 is TGTGCCATCAGTGGAACTAGCGGGGTCAGCACCGGGGAGCTGTTTTTT. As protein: CAISGTSGVSTGELFF.